Below are 23 T cell receptor beta chains sequenced from a single sample in a study of T cell responses to AZD1222 COVID-19 vaccine. Sequenced by immunoSEQ multiplex PCR; TCRdb stores in-frame clones only, minus some. The sample gives 85,000 to 130,000 clones, about 87% of which show up once; more than 6.5% is in the top ten. This specimen consisted of peripheral blood, obtained on day 0 of AZD1222 vaccination. The receptors were sampled from an adult in good health.

This clone was seen a handful of times. The V and J genes are TRBV5-4 and TRBJ1-6; 8 bases are a match to TRBD1. J lost 6 bases, V lost 3 bases, and 2 bases had no gene match. The germline CDR1 and CDR2 sequences are SGHNT and YYREEE (reference sequence). The CDR3 has 14 residues. The CDR3 DNA follows: TGTGCCAGCAGCTCGGACAGGGTTAATTCACCCCTCCACTTT. It is translated as CASSSDRVNSPLHF.

This chain connects TRBV24-1 to TRBJ2-1; no clear D. V was clipped by 12 bases and J by 9 bases, with 14 bases between them. The CDR3 is 11 residues long. Germline-derived CDR1 and CDR2 are KGHDR and SFDVKD. The CDR3 region has the DNA TGTGCCGCCGAGGCCGGGTCTGAGCAGTTCTTC. Amino acids: CAAEAGSEQFF.

In nucleotides, the CDR3 is TGTGCCAGCAGTGACTCGGCAGGGTTCAATGAGCAGTTCTTC. Its translation is CASSDSAGFNEQFF. The gene calls are TRBV6-4 and TRBJ2-1; tentatively, D is TRBD1 (5 bases). This CDR3 spans 14 amino acids. Germline-derived CDR1 and CDR2 are MRHNA and SNTAGT. V dropped 0 bases and J dropped 6 bases, with 9 bases sitting between them.

The chain couples TRBV24-1 to TRBJ1-4; 9 bases are a match to TRBD1. Germline assignment: CDR1 KGHDR and CDR2 SFDVKD. V gave up 4 bases and J gave up 8 bases; unmatched junction bases: 7. This CDR3 spans 15 amino acids. The chain's CDR3 is CATSETGTGNEKLFF. CDR3 nucleotide sequence: TGTGCCACCAGTGAGACCGGGACAGGGAACGAAAAACTGTTTTTT.

This chain uses TRBV3-1 (or the pseudogene TRBV3-2) with TRBJ2-7, with 7 bases fitting TRBD2. V was pared by 1 base and J by 9 bases, with 9 bases of the junction left unmatched. CDR1 is LGHDT, CDR2 YNNKEL, per germline (reference sequence). The CDR3 length is 14 residues. CDR3 loop: CASSQAQGGVRQYF. The CDR3 nucleotides are TGTGCCAGCAGCCAAGCCCAGGGAGGGGTGAGGCAGTACTTC.

V gene TRBV28 combines with J gene TRBJ1-3; D possibly corresponds to TRBD1 (5 bases). The germline V gene encodes CDR1 MDHEN and CDR2 SYDVKM. The CDR3 runs 15 residues. V was cut by 6 bases and J by 4 bases, with 16 bases left in between. CDR3 bases: TGTGCCAGCAGCCTCCGGGGAGGGGAAGGAAACACCATATATTTT. Its protein is CASSLRGGEGNTIYF.

The J gene is TRBJ1-6, the V gene TRBV18, with TRBD1 matching 7 bases. CDR3 length: 17 amino acids. J gave up 5 bases and V 6 bases, and 13 bases lay outside the gene matches. The germline V gene has CDR1 KGHSH and CDR2 LQKENI. The CDR3, as DNA: TGTGCCAGCTCTCCTTCAGGGGGAATTCGAGATAATTCACCCCTCCACTTT. Encoded protein: CASSPSGGIRDNSPLHF.

CDR3 DNA: TGTGCCAGCAGCCGGCCTTTAACGGGCACCTTTAATTACAATGAGCAGTTCTTC. This encodes CASSRPLTGTFNYNEQFF. The chain uses TRBV5-4 and TRBJ2-1, with unresolved D. The ends were cut back, 4 bases at V and 4 bases at J, with 24 bases in the middle. CDR3 length equals 18 residues. Germline V gene sequence: CDR1 SGHNT, CDR2 YYREEE (reference sequence).

The chain uses TRBV10-3 and TRBJ2-7; 9 bases align to TRBD2. Trimming took 3 bases from V and 10 from J; bases not matched to a gene: 13. CDR1 ENHRY and CDR2 SYGVKD come from the germline V gene. The CDR3 has 15 residues. This CDR3 is CAISDTNSGLADQYF. CDR3 DNA sequence: TGTGCCATCAGTGACACTAACTCGGGACTAGCAGATCAGTACTTC.

This clone was recorded a few times. The chain couples TRBV10-1 to TRBJ1-2, with D unclear. Trimming pared 0 bases from V and 0 bases from J, leaving 11 bases between. CDR1 WNHNN and CDR2 SYGVQD come from the germline V gene (reference sequence). This CDR3 is 16 amino acids long. The CDR3 nucleotides read TGCGCCAGCAGTGAGTCGAGCAACAGTACTAACTATGGCTACACCTTC. Translation gives CASSESSNSTNYGYTF.

The chain recombines TRBV24-1 with TRBJ2-7; D remains unclear. Germline CDR1 and CDR2: KGHDR and SFDVKD. V lost 4 bases to trimming and J lost 0 bases, with 6 bases between them. CDR3 size: 13 residues. CDR3 in amino acids: CATSDHNSYEQYF. Written as DNA, the CDR3 is TGTGCCACCAGTGACCACAACTCCTACGAGCAGTACTTC.

This sequence joins TRBV6-1 and TRBJ1-2; the D gene is possibly TRBD1 (5 bases). This CDR3 is 13 amino acids long. Trimming stripped 2 bases from V and 2 bases from J, with 6 bases between. Germline V gene lookup returns CDR1 MNHNS and CDR2 SASEGT. The CDR3 spells CASSEQGNYGYTF. The CDR3, as DNA: TGTGCCAGCAGTGAACAGGGCAACTATGGCTACACCTTC.

This clone showed up just once. The chain couples TRBV9 to TRBJ2-7; D is undetermined. The CDR3 contains 14 residues. Between the trimmed V and J ends, which lost 0 bases and 2 bases, there was a span of 9 bases. Germline V gives CDR1 SGDLS, CDR2 YYNGEE. The CDR3 coding sequence is TGTGCCAGCAGCGTAGCTCAGACGCCCTACGAGCAGTACTTC. Translation: CASSVAQTPYEQYF. The full variable domain, rest sourced from reference TRBV9 and TRBJ2-7, is DSGVTQTPKHLITATGQRVTLRCSPRSGDLSVYWYQQSLDQGLQFLIQYYNGEERAKGNILERFSAQQFPDLHSELNLSSLELGDSALYFCASSVAQTPYEQYFGPGTRLTVT.

The CDR3 loop is CASSLLAGGPDTQYF. For the CDR3, the DNA is TGTGCCAGCAGCCTCTTAGCGGGGGGGCCAGATACGCAGTATTTT. The chain recombines TRBV7-3 with TRBJ2-3, with TRBD2 identical over 11 bases. CDR1 is SGHTA, CDR2 FQGTGA, per germline. V lost 5 bases, J lost 4 bases, and 5 bases stayed unmatched. The CDR3 sequence is 15 residues long.

The V call is TRBV28, the J call TRBJ1-5; TRBD1 agrees at 7 bases. Germline-derived CDR1 and CDR2 are MDHEN and SYDVKM. The trim removed 10 bases at V and 2 bases at J, leaving 17 bases unmatched. This CDR3 spans 17 amino acids. CDR3 region: CATQPETGRIGNQPQHF. The CDR3 DNA sequence: TGTGCCACCCAACCGGAGACAGGGAGGATCGGCAATCAGCCCCAGCATTTT.

The gene calls are TRBV19 and TRBJ1-4; maybe TRBD1 (5 bases). This CDR3 has 15 residues. Germline V CDR1 and CDR2: LNHDA, SQIVND (reference sequence). Trimming left V 1 base short and J 8 bases short, with 14 bases between. The CDR3 coding sequence is TGTGCCAGTAGTATAGGAGGCAGGGAGGAAGAAAAACTGTTTTTT. Encoded protein: CASSIGGREEEKLFF.

The V call is TRBV27, the J call TRBJ1-2, with 7 bases fitting TRBD1. The CDR3 contains 15 residues. Trimming removed 1 base from V and 3 bases from J; junction bases left unmatched: 5. Germline CDR1 MNHEY, CDR2 SMNVEV (reference sequence). DNA for the CDR3: TGTGCCAGCAGTTTATTGGGGACAGCGGACTATGGCTACACCTTC. This translates into CASSLLGTADYGYTF.

CDR3 region: CASSVIGSSYEQYF. The CDR3 region has the DNA TGTGCCAGCAGCGTAATAGGCTCCTCCTACGAGCAGTACTTC. The J gene is TRBJ2-7, the V gene TRBV9; no definite D call. From germline, CDR1 is SGDLS and CDR2 YYNGEE. Trimming left V 1 base short and J 0 bases short, with 8 bases between. This CDR3 contains 14 residues.

V usage is TRBV15 and J usage is TRBJ1-3; 8 nucleotides match TRBD1. The length of the CDR3 is 16 residues. V dropped 1 base and J dropped 1; count of bases not matched to a gene: 3. In germline, CDR1 is LNHNV, CDR2 YYDKDF (reference sequence). The CDR3 reads CATSRGDRGSGNTIYF. In DNA form, the CDR3 reads TGTGCCACCAGCAGAGGCGACAGGGGATCTGGAAACACCATATATTTT.

The V gene is TRBV19, the J gene TRBJ1-6; D gene uncertain. The CDR3 has 13 residues. The V and J ends lost 7 bases and 5 bases respectively, with 9 bases between them. CDR1 is LNHDA and CDR2 is SQIVND in the germline V gene (reference sequence). The CDR3 DNA follows: TGTGCCAGTACGCGGGATAATAATTCACCCCTCCACTTT. It is translated as CASTRDNNSPLHF.

V is TRBV3-1 (or the pseudogene TRBV3-2) and J is TRBJ2-7, with D possibly called TRBD1 or TRBD2 (7 bases each). Germline V gene data show CDR1 as LGHDT and CDR2 as YNNKEL (reference sequence). The CDR3 spans 19 residues. Between the trimmed V and J ends, which lost 4 bases and 0 bases, there was a span of 25 bases. CDR3 DNA sequence: TGTGCCAGCAGCCGAGCGGGACAGCCGACTGCACATAGCTCCTACGAGCAGTACTTC. Its protein product is CASSRAGQPTAHSSYEQYF.

This chain joins TRBV10-3 and TRBJ1-2, with 10 bases that match TRBD1. Looked up from germline, CDR1 is ENHRY and CDR2 is SYGVKD. V dropped 0 bases and J dropped 7; count of bases not matched to a gene: 14. The CDR3 loop spans 18 amino acids. CDR3 in DNA: TGTGCCATCAGTGAGTCTAACAGCCCGGGACAGGGGACGATTGGCTACACCTTC. As protein: CAISESNSPGQGTIGYTF.

This chain's CDR3 is CASSARTRAFF. CDR3 DNA: TGTGCCAGCAGCGCTAGAACGAGGGCTTTCTTT. This chain connects TRBV7-9 to TRBJ1-1; no clear D gene. CDR1 and CDR2 from the germline V gene are SEHNR and FQNEAQ (reference sequence). V lost 5 bases and J lost 11, with 12 bases in between. There are 11 residues in the CDR3.